The sequence of this T cell receptor beta chain was determined in a study of blood T cell repertoires in COVID-19. Across the whole study: The study drew acute and convalescent COVID-19 samples from the United States, Italy and Spain. The analysed material was cDNA or gDNA that came from T cells, B-cell-depleted T cells, or PBMCs.

In germline, CDR1 is SGHDT, CDR2 YYEEEE. The CDR3 totals 16 residues. V shed 0 bases, J shed 10 bases, and the junction held 11 bases outside the gene matches. In the original processing: The assay estimated nucleated cells by amplifying reference gene primers. Measured with immunoSEQ multiplex PCR; TCRdb has only the in-frame clones, and not every one. V, J and clone size are taken as reported in that table, and D and trimming were inferred from the DNA itself. The sample has roughly 110,000 clones; 86% are singletons. The J gene is TRBJ2-1, the V gene TRBV5-6; 9 nucleotides match TRBD2. Sequencing input: peripheral blood. The origin of this receptor is a man aged 40-49 years with acute or convalescent COVID-19. The CDR3 protein is CASSLAEREDLKEQFF. The CDR3 DNA reads TGTGCCAGCAGCTTGGCCGAGCGGGAGGACCTGAAGGAGCAGTTCTTC.